Listed here are 24 T cell receptor beta chains from one sample, sequenced in a study of Ad26.COV2.S vaccination and SARS-CoV-2 variants. TCRdb's table, derived via immunoSEQ multiplex PCR, lists solely in-frame clones and lacks some. The data contain over 450,000 clones, about nine tenths of them singletons. The sample's treatment: some 20 received Ad26.COV2.S at low or high dose, single or two shots; several received placebo; per-sample allocation not given. Day 63 following the first vaccine or placebo injection was when the samples were taken. This material consisted of peripheral blood, taken in a trial of Ad26.COV2.S vaccine versus placebo. The source of these receptors is a person between 18 and 65 years old who received the Ad26.COV2.S COVID-19 vaccine or a placebo.

Only one count was recorded for this clone. The chain links TRBV6-5 to TRBJ1-1; TRBD1 is a possible D gene (6 bases). CDR1 MNHEY and CDR2 SVGAGI come from the germline V gene. There are 13 residues in the CDR3. Between the trimmed V and J ends, which lost 6 bases and 4 bases, there was a span of 12 bases. The CDR3 DNA follows: TGTGCCAGCAGAGTACAGGGAGGCACTGAAGCTTTCTTT. Translated: CASRVQGGTEAFF.

The CDR3 reads CASSQLTRGDTTGELFF. The CDR3 DNA reads TGCGCCAGCAGCCAACTGACGAGGGGGGACACCACCGGGGAGCTGTTTTTT. The rearrangement links TRBV4-1 to TRBJ2-2; the D call may be TRBD1 or TRBD2 (6 bases each). With 2 bases removed from V and 4 bases from J, the gap between germline ends came to 17 bases. This CDR3 region has 17 residues. The V gene's germline CDR1 is MGHRA and CDR2 YSYEKL.

The V gene is TRBV14, the J gene TRBJ2-2; D gene ambiguous. The CDR3 runs to 13 residues. Deletions cut 5 bases from V and 3 bases from J, with 7 bases between. Germline assignment: CDR1 SGHDN and CDR2 FVKESK. CDR3 in DNA: TGTGCCAGCAGCTTGGTAGACACCGGGGAGCTGTTTTTT. It yields the protein CASSLVDTGELFF.

The chain is built from TRBV9 and TRBJ2-3; possible D gene TRBD2, 6 bases. CDR1 is SGDLS, CDR2 YYNGEE, per germline. The CDR3 runs to 13 residues. V was cut by 3 bases and J by 4 bases, with 9 bases left in between. As DNA, the CDR3 is TGTGCCAGCAGCGCCGGGGGTGCAGATACGCAGTATTTT. This sequence encodes CASSAGGADTQYF.

This rearrangement joins TRBV19 to TRBJ2-7; 8 bases map to TRBD1. The germline gives CDR1 LNHDA, CDR2 SQIVND (reference sequence). The CDR3 length is 13 residues. Trimming took 3 bases from V and 6 from J; bases not matched to a gene: 4. CDR3 nucleotide sequence: TGTGCCAGTAGTATCGGGACAGGACGCGAGCAGTACTTC. Its translation: CASSIGTGREQYF.

Comments on this clone: Within the sample, other DNA sequences also encode this same CDR3. The chain is built from TRBV20-1 and TRBJ2-7; D may be TRBD2 (6 bases). Looked up from germline, CDR1 is DFQATT and CDR2 is SNEGSKA (reference sequence). CDR3 size: 13 residues. V lost 3 bases and J 2 bases, leaving 11 bases between the germline ends. The CDR3 coding sequence is TGCAGTGCTAGTGGCGGGGTAGCCTACGAGCAGTACTTC. Translated, it gives CSASGGVAYEQYF.

This chain connects TRBV7-2 to TRBJ2-1; weak D call: TRBD1 (6 bases). CDR1 is SGHTA, CDR2 FQGNSA, per germline. V was shortened by 1 base and J by 0 bases, with 19 bases between the two germline ends. CDR3 length equals 19 residues. CDR3 in amino acids: CASSLDPWGLMSSYNEQFF. Written as DNA, the CDR3 is TGTGCCAGCAGCTTAGACCCTTGGGGGCTGATGAGCTCCTACAATGAGCAGTTCTTC.

The chain carries TRBV28 and TRBJ1-1; TRBD1 matches 7 bases. Germline trimming cut 9 bases from V and 1 base from J; bases unmatched to any gene: 5. From germline, CDR1 is MDHEN and CDR2 SYDVKM. The CDR3 runs to 13 residues. CDR3 protein: CASGGQPNTEAFF. CDR3 nucleotide sequence: TGTGCCAGTGGGGGACAGCCGAACACTGAAGCTTTCTTT.

The J gene is TRBJ2-1, the V gene TRBV19, with 10 bases fitting TRBD1. Germline V gene lookup returns CDR1 LNHDA and CDR2 SQIVND (reference sequence). This CDR3 comprises 15 residues. V was clipped by 5 bases and J by 5 bases; unmatched bases: 6. The CDR3: CASSRDRGRDNEQFF. In nucleotides, the CDR3 is TGTGCCAGTAGTCGGGACAGGGGACGAGACAATGAGCAGTTCTTC.

The genes are TRBV5-4 and TRBJ2-5; 8 bases map to TRBD2. V was clipped by 4 bases and J by 0 bases; unmatched bases: 5. This CDR3 spans 15 amino acids. CDR1 is SGHNT, CDR2 YYREEE, per germline (reference sequence). The CDR3 spells CASSRGTRDQETQYF. DNA of the CDR3: TGTGCCAGCAGCAGGGGGACTAGAGACCAAGAGACCCAGTACTTC.

This chain joins TRBV10-3 and TRBJ2-3; TRBD2 agrees at 7 bases. Looked up from germline, CDR1 is ENHRY and CDR2 is SYGVKD. The CDR3 totals 16 residues. V trimming: 2 bases; J trimming: 2 bases; junction bases outside the gene matches: 7. In nucleotides, the CDR3 is TGTGCCATCAGTGAGCGACTAGCTGAGAACACAGATACGCAGTATTTT. As protein: CAISERLAENTDTQYF.

This rearrangement joins TRBV27 to TRBJ1-3; D is unresolved. CDR3 length equals 15 residues. From germline, CDR1 is MNHEY and CDR2 SMNVEV (reference sequence). V was shortened by 0 bases and J by 0 bases, with 6 bases between the two germline ends. The CDR3 region has the DNA TGTGCCAGCAGTTTATCGGGCCGCTCTGGAAACACCATATATTTT. It translates to CASSLSGRSGNTIYF.

The V call is TRBV19, the J call TRBJ2-7, with TRBD1 identical over 8 bases. The junction had 6 bases not matched to a gene; V was cut back by 6 bases and J by 2 bases. Germline loops: CDR1 LNHDA, CDR2 SQIVND (reference sequence). The CDR3 is made up of 14 amino acids. The chain's CDR3 is CASSPETGAYEQYF. The CDR3 DNA is TGTGCCAGTAGCCCGGAGACAGGGGCCTACGAGCAGTACTTC.

The chain recombines TRBV5-1 with TRBJ2-1; 12 positions match TRBD2. V lost 5 bases, J lost 2 bases, and 14 bases stayed unmatched. From germline, CDR1 is SGHRS and CDR2 YFSETQ. CDR3 length: 19 amino acids. The CDR3 loop is CASRSHGASGRVPYNEQFF. The CDR3 DNA reads as TGCGCCAGCAGGTCCCACGGGGCTAGCGGGAGGGTCCCCTACAATGAGCAGTTCTTC.

This clone turned up a few times. This chain uses TRBV13 with TRBJ2-1; 13 positions agree with TRBD2. After removal of 8 bases from V and 5 bases from J, the junction contained 6 bases not matched to a gene. The CDR3 sequence is 15 residues long. CDR1 is PRHDT and CDR2 is FYEKMQ in the germline V gene (reference sequence). DNA of the CDR3: TGTGCCAGCCGAATCGGGACTAGCGGGAACAATGAGCAGTTCTTC. It codes for CASRIGTSGNNEQFF.

The V and J genes are TRBV9 and TRBJ1-1, with no clear D. The CDR3 extends over 13 amino acids. Per germline, CDR1 SGDLS and CDR2 YYNGEE. V was shortened by 0 bases and J by 1 base, with 4 bases between the two germline ends. The CDR3 DNA is TGTGCCAGCAGCGTAGATACGAACACTGAAGCTTTCTTT. This translates into CASSVDTNTEAFF.

The chain carries TRBV4-2 and TRBJ1-3; no definite D call. CDR3 length: 15 amino acids. CDR1 LGHNA and CDR2 YNFKEQ come from the germline V gene. The V end was cut by 0 bases, the J end by 0 bases, with 6 bases between. The CDR3 protein is CASSQERSSGNTIYF. The CDR3 coding sequence is TGTGCCAGCAGCCAAGAGCGGAGCTCTGGAAACACCATATATTTT.

The V and J genes are TRBV19 and TRBJ2-5, with TRBD1 matching over 10 bases. The germline V gene encodes CDR1 LNHDA and CDR2 SQIVND (reference sequence). The length of the CDR3 is 17 residues. With V trimmed by 4 bases and J by 1 base, 9 bases remained unmatched. The CDR3 region has the DNA TGTGCCAGTAGTAACTGGGACAGGGGATTGGGCCAAGAGACCCAGTACTTC. Its translation is CASSNWDRGLGQETQYF.

This clone was counted once. V gene TRBV5-1 combines with J gene TRBJ2-7; D possibly corresponds to TRBD2 (6 bases). CDR3 length: 18 amino acids. V lost 3 bases and J lost 0, with 22 bases in between. CDR1 SGHRS and CDR2 YFSETQ come from the germline V gene. This chain's CDR3 is CASSSLPPAGFSSYEQYF. The CDR3 DNA is TGCGCCAGCAGCTCCCTACCCCCAGCGGGCTTTAGCTCCTACGAGCAGTACTTC.

The J gene is TRBJ2-2, the V gene TRBV28; D gene unclear. CDR3 length: 16 residues. Germline loops: CDR1 MDHEN, CDR2 SYDVKM. V was pared by 1 base and J by 1 base, with 10 bases between. CDR3 region: CASSLSGALNTGELFF. The CDR3 region has the DNA TGTGCCAGCAGTTTATCAGGCGCCCTGAACACCGGGGAGCTGTTTTTT.

This chain uses TRBV4-1 with TRBJ2-3, with 9 bases identical to TRBD2. V lost 1 base and J lost 2; bases outside the gene matches: 7. The CDR3 is made up of 17 amino acids. Germline CDR1 is MGHRA and CDR2 is YSYEKL. CDR3 DNA sequence: TGCGCCAGCAGCCAAGGACCGTTAGCGGGAGCCACAGATACGCAGTATTTT. Translation: CASSQGPLAGATDTQYF.

The gene calls are TRBV15 and TRBJ2-3; 11 nucleotides align to TRBD2. The V gene end was trimmed by 0 bases and the J gene end by 4 bases; junction bases not matched to a gene: 9. Germline-derived CDR1 and CDR2 are LNHNV and YYDKDF (reference sequence). The CDR3 is 18 amino acids. In nucleotides, the CDR3 is TGTGCCACCAGCAGAGATAGTATCCTAGCGGGGGGACCAGATACGCAGTATTTT. It yields the protein CATSRDSILAGGPDTQYF.

The chain links TRBV29-1 to TRBJ2-7, with D possibly TRBD2 on 7 matching bases. Trimming removed 3 bases at V and 5 bases at J, with 11 bases between. Germline V gives CDR1 SQVTM, CDR2 ANQGSEA. This CDR3 is built from 12 residues. CDR3 nucleotides: TGCAGCGTTGAGGAGGGGGGGGACGAGCAGTACTTC. Translated, it gives CSVEEGGDEQYF.

V gene TRBV13 combines with J gene TRBJ2-5; possibly TRBD1 for D (5 bases). Germline CDR1 reads PRHDT; CDR2 reads FYEKMQ (reference sequence). Between the trimmed V and J ends, which lost 1 base and 0 bases, there was a span of 9 bases. The CDR3 consists of 15 residues. This CDR3 is CASSLEETDQETQYF. CDR3 in DNA: TGTGCCAGCAGCTTAGAGGAGACAGACCAAGAGACCCAGTACTTC.